Each of the 13 T cell receptor beta chains below was sequenced from the same sample in a study of T cell responses to AZD1222 COVID-19 vaccine. Measured with immunoSEQ multiplex PCR; TCRdb has only the in-frame clones, and not every one. The table lists some 140,000 clones, approximately 90% of them singletons. The material was peripheral blood, obtained on day 0 of AZD1222 vaccination. These receptors originate from an adult in good health.

This clone has only a few counts. The V call is TRBV19, the J call TRBJ1-5; D unclear. This CDR3 has 15 residues. Trimming cost V 4 bases and J 4 bases, with 14 bases left between them. CDR1 is LNHDA, CDR2 SQIVND, per germline (reference sequence). The CDR3 bases are TGTGCCAGTAGTAATTCCGACGGATTGAATCAGCCCCAGCATTTT. Its translation is CASSNSDGLNQPQHF.

This clone is judged large (0.1 to 1%). CDR3 sequence: CASSYSIPTGGHDGEQYF. The CDR3 DNA reads as TGTGCCAGCAGTTACTCGATCCCTACAGGGGGCCATGATGGTGAGCAGTACTTC. The genes are TRBV6-2 or TRBV6-3 and TRBJ2-7, with 9 bases fitting TRBD1. The CDR3 consists of 18 residues. Germline V gene sequence: CDR1 MNHEY, CDR2 SVGEGT. V trimming: 0 bases; J trimming: 7 bases; junction bases outside the gene matches: 16.

The genes are TRBV2 and TRBJ1-1; 8 positions agree with TRBD1. This CDR3 comprises 14 residues. V lost 8 bases and J lost 1; bases outside the gene matches: 6. Germline CDR1 SNHLY, CDR2 FYNNEI. Here the CDR3 DNA reads TGTGCCAGCGCGGGACAGGCTAGGAACACTGAAGCTTTCTTT. Translation: CASAGQARNTEAFF.

The rearrangement uses TRBV7-9 and TRBJ2-2, with TRBD2 identical over 8 bases. The trim removed 5 bases at V and 4 bases at J, leaving 12 bases unmatched. The CDR3 extends over 17 amino acids. The germline V gene has CDR1 SEHNR and CDR2 FQNEAQ (reference sequence). The CDR3 region is CASSAPAGGRSTGELFF. The CDR3 nucleotides are TGTGCCAGCAGCGCACCCGCGGGGGGTAGATCCACCGGGGAGCTGTTTTTT.

The chain recombines TRBV29-1 with TRBJ1-1; D not resolved. CDR3 length: 14 amino acids. Trimming cost V 4 bases and J 6 bases, with 18 bases left between them. CDR1 is SQVTM, CDR2 ANQGSEA, per germline. The CDR3 region is CSVGDRSGRAEAFF. The CDR3 DNA is TGCAGCGTTGGGGATAGGTCGGGAAGGGCTGAAGCTTTCTTT. Full variable domain (missing parts from reference TRBV29-1 and TRBJ1-1): SAVISQKPSRDICQRGTSLTIQCQVDSQVTMMFWYRQQPGQSLTLIATANQGSEATYESGFVIDKFPISRPNLTFSTLTVSNMSPEDSSIYLCSVGDRSGRAEAFFGQGTRLTVV.

The chain carries TRBV11-2 and TRBJ1-1; D is uncertain. The germline CDR1 and CDR2 sequences are SGHAT and FQNNGV. This CDR3 is built from 13 residues. Trimming cost V 1 base and J 4 bases, with 7 bases left between them. CDR3 residues: CASSLGAGTEAFF. Written as DNA, the CDR3 is TGTGCCAGCAGCTTAGGGGCGGGCACTGAAGCTTTCTTT.

The rearrangement uses TRBV30 and TRBJ1-2; D call uncertain. This CDR3 contains 9 residues. The V end was cut by 8 bases, the J end by 6 bases, with 7 bases between. Per the germline V gene, CDR1 is GTSNPN and CDR2 is SVGIG (reference sequence). The CDR3 bases are TGTGCCGTCGGCCATGGCTACACCTTC. Amino acid sequence: CAVGHGYTF.

The chain carries TRBV12-3 or TRBV12-4 and TRBJ2-3; D not certain. V was pared by 6 bases and J by 2 bases, with 6 bases between. The CDR3 contains 12 residues. CDR3 residues: CASRPFTDTQYF. CDR3 nucleotide sequence: TGTGCCAGCAGGCCCTTCACAGATACGCAGTATTTT.

The rearrangement uses TRBV5-6 and TRBJ2-6; tentative D call: TRBD1 (5 bases). Germline V gene data show CDR1 as SGHDT and CDR2 as YYEEEE. This CDR3 comprises 17 residues. Trimming removed 0 bases at V and 2 bases at J, with 12 bases between. CDR3 protein: CASSLDDSRPGANVLTF. The CDR3 DNA is TGTGCCAGCAGCTTGGATGACAGCCGTCCTGGGGCCAACGTCCTGACTTTC.

The chain joins TRBV19 to TRBJ1-6, with D tentatively TRBD1 (5 bases). V gave up 5 bases and J gave up 7 bases, with 12 bases separating them. Germline lookup yields CDR1 LNHDA and CDR2 SQIVND (reference sequence). The CDR3 is made up of 14 amino acids. CDR3 nucleotides: TGTGCCAGTAGTTCCCGAACAGGAAATTCACCCCTCCACTTT. It translates to CASSSRTGNSPLHF.

The chain joins TRBV9 to TRBJ1-1, with D unresolved. The germline V gene has CDR1 SGDLS and CDR2 YYNGEE. With 2 bases removed from V and 1 base from J, the gap between germline ends came to 6 bases. CDR3 size: 13 residues. CDR3 nucleotide sequence: TGTGCCAGCAGCGTCGTCCAGAACACTGAAGCTTTCTTT. Protein product: CASSVVQNTEAFF.

The genes are TRBV24-1 and TRBJ1-2; TRBD1 matches at 8 bases. J was trimmed by 9 bases and V by 5 bases; bases with no gene match: 7. The CDR3 spans 13 residues. Germline V gene data show CDR1 as KGHDR and CDR2 as SFDVKD. In nucleotides, the CDR3 is TGTGCCACCAGTGCCCCCGGACAGGGTCGCTACACCTTC. Protein: CATSAPGQGRYTF.

V usage is TRBV6-1 and J usage is TRBJ1-4; a possible D gene is TRBD1 (6 bases). CDR3 length: 15 amino acids. With 0 bases removed from V and 7 bases from J, the gap between germline ends came to 12 bases. In germline, CDR1 is MNHNS, CDR2 SASEGT. CDR3: CASSEALGGVEKLFF. The CDR3, as DNA: TGTGCCAGCAGTGAAGCGCTCGGGGGCGTTGAAAAACTGTTTTTT.